Listed below are T cell receptor beta chains from one sample, sequenced in a study of identical twins. TCRdb reprocessed the 5' RACE reads with MiXCR, giving one entry per CDR3 protein. The table has hundreds of thousands of distinct CDR3 sequences, around a sixth seen once. This sample also belongs to another study, concerning T cells expressing NK-cell markers.

Sequencing was carried out using PBMCs. The receptors come from a young woman in good health. Each CDR3 is given with its conserved first and last residue. D genes are given only for firm matches. Not all rows give a size; the values are once, few, many and, for expanded clones, a class.

size	D	V	J	CDR3	DNA
NA	NA	TRBV19	TRBJ2-3	CASSIPLDTQYF	TGTGCCAGTAGTATCCCATTAGATACGCAGTATTTT
NA	TRBD2	TRBV6-2/TRBV6-3	TRBJ2-3	CASGTSVNTDTQYF	TGTGCCAGCGGGACTAGCGTGAACACAGATACGCAGTATTTT
few	NA	TRBV20-1	TRBJ2-1	CSARDSKGTSYNEQFF	TGCAGTGCTAGAGATTCGAAGGGAACAAGCTACAATGAGCAGTTCTTC
NA	NA	TRBV29-1	TRBJ1-2	CSVEGLNYGYTF	TGCAGCGTTGAAGGGCTTAACTATGGCTACACCTTC
few	TRBD2	TRBV4-3	TRBJ2-1	CASSPLAGGKHEQFF	TGCGCCAGCAGCCCTTTAGCGGGAGGGAAGCATGAGCAGTTCTTC
few	TRBD2	TRBV20-1	TRBJ2-1	CSASGLAGSSSYNEQFF	TGCAGTGCCTCAGGACTAGCGGGCTCTAGCTCCTACAATGAGCAGTTCTTC
NA	TRBD2	TRBV25-1	TRBJ2-3	CASSESTSARSSTDTQYF	TGTGCCAGCAGTGAATCCACTAGCGCGAGATCTAGCACAGATACGCAGTATTTT
many	NA	TRBV6-2/TRBV6-3	TRBJ1-1	CASSYLLPNMNTEAFF	TGTGCCAGCAGTTACCTACTGCCCAACATGAACACTGAAGCTTTCTTT
NA	TRBD1	TRBV12-3/TRBV12-4	TRBJ2-3	CASSSRDRGNTDTQYF	TGTGCCAGCAGTTCGAGGGACAGGGGAAACACAGATACGCAGTATTTT
few	NA	TRBV29-1	TRBJ2-7	CSVVKLYSYEQYF	TGCAGCGTTGTGAAACTCTACTCCTACGAGCAGTACTTC
few	NA	TRBV20-1	TRBJ1-1	CSARVTGKGHEAFF	TGCAGTGCTAGAGTTACGGGGAAGGGCCATGAAGCTTTCTTT
NA	TRBD2	TRBV4-2	TRBJ2-7	CASSQEWDYESGSYEQYF	TGTGCCAGCAGCCAAGAATGGGACTATGAGTCAGGGTCCTACGAGCAGTACTTC
NA	NA	TRBV10-3	TRBJ1-3	CAIRKQGSPGNTIYF	TGTGCCATCAGGAAACAGGGATCCCCTGGAAACACCATATATTTT
NA	TRBD1	TRBV10-3	TRBJ1-1	CAIPADETGVNTEAFF	TGTGCCATCCCCGCCGACGAAACAGGGGTGAACACTGAAGCTTTCTTT
NA	TRBD2	TRBV6-1	TRBJ2-2	CASSSGGLNTGELFF	TGTGCCAGCTCTAGCGGGGGCTTGAACACCGGGGAGCTGTTTTTT
NA	NA	TRBV24-1	TRBJ2-3	CATSDPQGRTQYF	TGTGCCACCAGTGATCCGCAGGGTCGTACGCAGTATTTT
many	TRBD1	TRBV12-3/TRBV12-4	TRBJ2-7	CASSIEGTGSYEQYF	TGTGCCAGCAGCATAGAAGGGACAGGGTCCTACGAGCAGTACTTC
few	TRBD2	TRBV9	TRBJ2-1	CASSATSGGAGNEQFF	TGTGCCAGCAGCGCGACTAGCGGGGGGGCCGGGAATGAGCAGTTCTTC
NA	NA	TRBV20-1	TRBJ1-1	CSAGGHTEAFF	TGCAGTGCCGGAGGCCACACTGAAGCTTTCTTT
few	TRBD2	TRBV10-1	TRBJ2-1	CASSDPTMAGVHEQFF	TGCGCCAGCAGTGACCCAACCATGGCGGGAGTGCATGAGCAGTTCTTC
few	NA	TRBV7-9	TRBJ2-7	CASSTDTHYEQYF	TGTGCCAGCAGCACAGACACGCACTACGAGCAGTACTTC
NA	NA	TRBV20-1	TRBJ2-7	CSAGRLGLSYEQYF	TGCAGTGCCGGTCGACTGGGCCTCTCCTACGAGCAGTACTTC
few	NA	TRBV2	TRBJ2-1	CASSEEQGVINEQFF	TGTGCCAGCAGTGAGGAGCAGGGTGTCATCAATGAGCAGTTCTTC
NA	NA	TRBV7-2	TRBJ1-2	CASSVDSPYGYTF	TGTGCCAGCAGCGTGGACAGCCCCTATGGCTACACCTTC
NA	NA	TRBV27	TRBJ2-2	CASGFLAVPNTGELFF	TGTGCCAGCGGATTTTTAGCGGTTCCGAACACCGGGGAGCTGTTTTTT
few	TRBD2	TRBV7-9	TRBJ2-1	CASSSFSGLAGDQEFF	TGTGCCAGCAGCTCCTTTTCGGGACTAGCGGGAGATCAGGAGTTCTTC
NA	TRBD2	TRBV7-8	TRBJ2-3	CASSFTTSGSDTQYF	TGTGCCAGCAGCTTCACTACTAGCGGATCAGATACGCAGTATTTT
NA	NA	TRBV4-3	TRBJ1-1	CASSQEPGTEAFF	TGCGCCAGCAGCCAAGAACCGGGCACTGAAGCTTTCTTT
NA	NA	TRBV6-5	TRBJ1-4	CASSYSGRKDNEKLFF	TGTGCCAGCAGTTACTCAGGACGGAAAGATAATGAAAAACTGTTTTTT
few	NA	TRBV5-6	TRBJ2-1	CASSHKPTNLSSYNEQFF	TGTGCCAGCAGCCATAAACCGACTAACCTTAGCTCCTACAATGAGCAGTTCTTC
few	TRBD1	TRBV12-3/TRBV12-4	TRBJ1-4	CASSPYRGTNEKLFF	TGTGCCAGCAGTCCCTACAGGGGAACTAATGAAAAACTGTTTTTT
many	NA	TRBV5-1	TRBJ2-1	CASSSSGDEQFF	TGCGCCAGCAGCTCCTCAGGGGATGAGCAGTTCTTC
few	TRBD1	TRBV12-3/TRBV12-4	TRBJ2-3	CASSLGDSAYSDTQYF	TGTGCCAGCAGTTTAGGGGACAGCGCCTATTCAGATACGCAGTATTTT
NA	NA	TRBV20-1	TRBJ2-3	CSASPSGVSTDTQYF	TGCAGTGCTAGCCCCTCAGGGGTGAGCACAGATACGCAGTATTTT
few	NA	TRBV6-2/TRBV6-3	TRBJ2-7	CASTRWGEHSYEQYF	TGTGCCAGCACTCGGTGGGGTGAACACTCCTACGAGCAGTACTTC
NA	TRBD2	TRBV20-1	TRBJ2-5	CSALLAGVGETQYF	TGCAGTGCGCTCTTAGCGGGGGTAGGAGAGACCCAGTACTTC
NA	NA	TRBV20-1	TRBJ2-3	CSARVGRQSTDTQYF	TGCAGTGCTAGAGTAGGTCGACAGAGCACAGATACGCAGTATTTT
NA	TRBD1	TRBV10-3	TRBJ2-7	CAISEINRGASEQYF	TGTGCCATCAGTGAGATAAACAGGGGTGCGTCCGAGCAGTACTTC
few	TRBD1	TRBV7-8	TRBJ1-1	CASSLVQRGGITEAFF	TGTGCCAGCAGCTTAGTTCAGCGAGGGGGCATCACTGAAGCTTTCTTT
few	NA	TRBV7-2	TRBJ2-7	CASSSPPTLSSYEQYF	TGTGCCAGCAGCTCGCCCCCAACCCTTAGCTCCTACGAGCAGTACTTC
few	NA	TRBV11-2	TRBJ2-2	CASSPRPVWSGTGELFF	TGTGCCAGCAGCCCAAGACCGGTCTGGTCGGGTACCGGGGAGCTGTTTTTT
NA	TRBD1	TRBV20-1	TRBJ2-1	CSAITGDKYNEQFF	TGCAGTGCCATCACAGGGGATAAATACAATGAGCAGTTCTTC
few	NA	TRBV10-1	TRBJ2-7	CASSERTPGYEQYF	TGCGCCAGCAGTGAACGGACCCCGGGATACGAGCAGTACTTC
many	NA	TRBV12-3/TRBV12-4	TRBJ2-1	CASTNPDRGNEQFF	TGTGCCAGCACCAACCCCGACAGAGGGAATGAGCAGTTCTTC
few	TRBD2	TRBV5-1	TRBJ2-5	CASSLGLAGGQGTQYF	TGCGCCAGCAGCTTGGGACTAGCGGGGGGCCAGGGGACCCAGTACTTC
few	NA	TRBV7-3	TRBJ2-2	CASSAQGTGELFF	TGTGCCAGCAGCGCTCAGGGGACCGGGGAGCTGTTTTTT
NA	NA	TRBV27	TRBJ2-7	CASSPIILGGVTYEQYF	TGTGCCAGCAGCCCTATAATACTCGGGGGAGTAACCTACGAGCAGTACTTC
NA	TRBD1	TRBV7-9	TRBJ2-5	CASSFDRGQETQYF	TGTGCCAGCAGCTTTGACAGGGGCCAAGAGACCCAGTACTTC
NA	TRBD1	TRBV28	TRBJ2-2	CASRYRQGLGGELFF	TGTGCCAGCCGATACCGACAGGGGCTCGGCGGGGAGCTGTTTTTT
many	NA	TRBV7-2	TRBJ2-1	CASSLVVYNEQFF	TGTGCCAGCAGCTTGGTGGTCTACAATGAGCAGTTCTTC
few	TRBD1	TRBV29-1	TRBJ1-3	CSVLDRGYGNTIYF	TGCAGCGTTCTCGACAGGGGATACGGAAACACCATATATTTT